This TCR beta chain was found in a study of beta chain features in type 1 diabetes. This CDR3 comprises 13 residues. J lost 6 bases, V lost 7 bases, and 4 bases had no gene match. CDR1 and CDR2 (germline): SNHLY, FYNNEI. General study findings and limits: Shortening that was moderate but significant affected the TCRB CDR3s of Type 1 diabetes patients in all four CD4+ subsets.

Expressed TCRB transcripts were sequenced, since all the RNA that had been isolated was reverse transcribed. Sequencing was performed with immunoSEQ multiplex PCR; in TCRdb, only in-frame clones are kept and a portion is missing. This table holds about 640,000 clones, roughly 12% found once. This clone was seen a few times. Its target is unknown. The chain joins TRBV2 to TRBJ1-5; TRBD1 matches 9 bases. This sequence originates from a man aged 25-45 years with type 1 diabetes. Sequencing was carried out using naive CD4+ T cells from blood. The chain's CDR3 is CASTGQGFQPQHF. The CDR3, as DNA: TGTGCCAGCACGGGACAGGGCTTTCAGCCCCAGCATTTT.